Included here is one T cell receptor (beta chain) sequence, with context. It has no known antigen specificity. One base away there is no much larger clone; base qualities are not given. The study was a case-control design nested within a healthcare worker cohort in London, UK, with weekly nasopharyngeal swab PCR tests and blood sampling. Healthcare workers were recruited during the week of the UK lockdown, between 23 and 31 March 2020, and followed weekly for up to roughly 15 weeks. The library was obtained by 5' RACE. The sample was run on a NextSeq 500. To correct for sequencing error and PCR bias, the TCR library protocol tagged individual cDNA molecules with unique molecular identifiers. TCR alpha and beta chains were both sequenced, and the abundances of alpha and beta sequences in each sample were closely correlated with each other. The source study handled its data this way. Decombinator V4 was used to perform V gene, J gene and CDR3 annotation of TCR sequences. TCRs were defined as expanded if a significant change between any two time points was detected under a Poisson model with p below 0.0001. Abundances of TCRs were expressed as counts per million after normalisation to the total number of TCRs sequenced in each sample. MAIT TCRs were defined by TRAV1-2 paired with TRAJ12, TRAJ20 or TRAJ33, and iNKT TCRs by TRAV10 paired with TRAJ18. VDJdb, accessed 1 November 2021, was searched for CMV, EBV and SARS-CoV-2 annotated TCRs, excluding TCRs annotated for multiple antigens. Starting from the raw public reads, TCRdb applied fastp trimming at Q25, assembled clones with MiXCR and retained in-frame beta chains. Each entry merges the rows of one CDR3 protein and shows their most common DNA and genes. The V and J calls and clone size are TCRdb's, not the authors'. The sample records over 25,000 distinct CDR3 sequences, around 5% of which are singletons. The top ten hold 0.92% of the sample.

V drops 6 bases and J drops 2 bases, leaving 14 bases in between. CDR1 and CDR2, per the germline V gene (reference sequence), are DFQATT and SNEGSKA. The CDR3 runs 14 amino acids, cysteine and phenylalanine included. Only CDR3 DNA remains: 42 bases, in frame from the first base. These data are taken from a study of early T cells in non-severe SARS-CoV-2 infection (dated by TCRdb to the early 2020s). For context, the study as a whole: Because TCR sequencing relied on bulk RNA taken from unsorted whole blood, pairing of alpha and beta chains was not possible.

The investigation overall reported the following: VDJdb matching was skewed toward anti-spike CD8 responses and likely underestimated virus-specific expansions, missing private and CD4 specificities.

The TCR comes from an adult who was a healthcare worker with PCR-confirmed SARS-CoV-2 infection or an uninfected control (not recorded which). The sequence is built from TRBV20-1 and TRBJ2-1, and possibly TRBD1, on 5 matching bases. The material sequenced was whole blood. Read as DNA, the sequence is TGCAGTGCAGGGGTCCAGGGCACCTACAATGAGCAGTTCTTC. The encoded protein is CSAGVQGTYNEQFF.